This T cell receptor beta chain was sequenced during a study of blood T cell repertoires in COVID-19. Some clones are missing from TCRdb's copy, which holds only in-frame ones; the method was immunoSEQ multiplex PCR. The sample holds roughly 340,000 clones, more than 75% seen once. The Seattle patients, enrolled during active infection, were followed longitudinally. Germline trimming cut 2 bases from V and 0 bases from J; bases unmatched to any gene: 2. This CDR3 spans 16 amino acids. Per germline, CDR1 KGHDR and CDR2 SFDVKD. This rearrangement joins TRBV24-1 to TRBJ2-1; 8 positions agree with TRBD2. The material sequenced was peripheral blood. The sequence was obtained from a woman aged 45 to 65 with COVID-19, enrolled during active disease. This CDR3 is CATSDSAGGSYNEQFF. The CDR3, as DNA: TGTGCCACCAGTGATTCGGCGGGAGGCTCCTACAATGAGCAGTTCTTC.